This TCR beta chain emerged from a study of CD8 T cells in Susac syndrome. Study conclusions and caveats: Individuals included in the TCR sequencing and HLA analysis were acknowledged by the study to be relatively few in number.

Reverse transcription of roughly 0.5 to 1 ug RNA was carried out with random hexamers. It was immunoSEQ multiplex PCR that amplified TCR beta CDR3 across 54 Vbeta and 13 Jbeta. TCRdb analysed the immunoSEQ multiplex PCR reads with MiXCR anew, one entry per CDR3 protein. The sample consists of some 190,000 distinct CDR3 sequences, about 95% of them appearing once. Sequencing of TCR beta was performed on blood CD8+ and CD4+ T cells. The V and J ends lost 0 bases and 3 bases respectively, with 5 bases between them. From germline, CDR1 is MGHDK and CDR2 SYGVNS. The CDR3 consists of 13 residues. On this clonotype: The antigen is undetermined.

This chain uses TRBV25-1 with TRBJ1-2; D call uncertain. This clonotype originated in a human donor in good health. Material: CD4+ T cells from PBMCs. The CDR3 protein is CASSEYPHYGYTF. In DNA form, the CDR3 reads TGTGCCAGCAGTGAATATCCCCACTATGGCTACACCTTC.